A selection of T cell receptor beta chains follows, all from one sample in a study of blood T cells in healthy people across ages. TCRdb reanalysed the 5' RACE reads using MiXCR and keeps one entry per CDR3 protein. The sample includes 450,000 to 700,000 distinct CDR3 sequences, 27% of them seen just once. The source material was blood. These receptors were taken from a woman aged 65 to 85 in good health. Each CDR3 is given without its conserved first and last residue.

V	J	CDR3
TRBV2	TRBJ2-5	ATRVERGGWETQY
TRBV5-1	TRBJ1-1	ASSGTQGGFTEAF
TRBV12-3/TRBV12-4	TRBJ2-5	ASSWTLTGGVRGTQY
TRBV24-1	TRBJ2-5	ASADRGEETQY
TRBV29-1	TRBJ1-4	SVGEGGTEKLF
TRBV4-1	TRBJ1-5	ASSPGPGRGQPQH
TRBV20-1	TRBJ1-2	SARGDRNYGYT
TRBV10-3	TRBJ2-3	AIREAGSTDTQY
TRBV7-2	TRBJ1-3	ASSIQGFRRNTIY
TRBV18	TRBJ2-7	ASSPSLAGISSYEQY
TRBV11-2	TRBJ2-3	ASSLVGGGFTDTQY
TRBV6-1	TRBJ1-2	ASSERGTAGRGYT
TRBV24-1	TRBJ2-3	ATSWRGGTDTQY
TRBV28	TRBJ2-5	ASRTTGEQY
TRBV5-1	TRBJ1-1	ASSPTRAPNTEAF
TRBV7-9	TRBJ2-2	ASSFGTGAAGELF
TRBV19	TRBJ1-2	ASSLQGAGKDGYT
TRBV12-5	TRBJ1-1	ASGLSLLAPEAF
TRBV5-1	TRBJ1-1	ASRTGSSAEAF
TRBV20-1	TRBJ2-4	SARDALEAKNIQY
TRBV7-3	TRBJ2-3	ASSLVGRVTDTQY
TRBV7-9	TRBJ1-6	ASSFAQRSPLH
TRBV14	TRBJ2-3	ASSQDYLAGGQDTQY
TRBV6-5	TRBJ2-3	ASSYATSGVGDTQY
TRBV6-5	TRBJ2-2	ASSYTGGNTGELF
TRBV7-2	TRBJ2-5	ASSLARETQY
TRBV18	TRBJ2-2	ASRGINTGELF
TRBV5-1	TRBJ2-1	ASSHLQGNSYNEQF
TRBV29-1	TRBJ1-2	SAVPGGDVT
TRBV20-1	TRBJ2-1	SARDRLAGVNEQF
TRBV25-1	TRBJ2-1	ASSYPGGSYNEQF